The rows below give T cell receptor beta chains drawn from one sample of a study of T cells in Graves' hyperthyroidism and ophthalmopathy. TCRdb passed the multiplex PCR reads through MiXCR, listing each CDR3 protein once. The sample lists fewer than 750,000 distinct CDR3 sequences; approximately 14% were seen once. Sequencing used blood. The source is a middle-aged woman with Graves' ophthalmopathy. The CDR3 runs from the conserved cysteine through the conserved F or W. The D gene is left open where the match is weak. Sizes are listed as once, few, many, or a class for an expanded clone.

d_gene	j_gene	abundance	v_gene	CDR3aa	CDR3nt
NA	TRBJ1-2	many	TRBV20-1	CSARDPERTNYGYTF	TGCAGTGCTAGAGATCCCGAGAGAACTAACTATGGCTACACCTTC
TRBD1	TRBJ1-1	many	TRBV2	CATSGTGPEAFF	TGTGCCACCTCCGGGACAGGGCCTGAAGCTTTCTTT
TRBD2	TRBJ2-7	many	TRBV7-2	CASSTGLAGVYEQYF	TGTGCCAGCAGCACGGGACTAGCGGGGGTCTACGAGCAGTACTTC
NA	TRBJ1-5	many	TRBV20-1	CSARVQGSNQPQHF	TGCAGTGCTAGAGTGCAGGGAAGCAATCAGCCCCAGCATTTT
NA	TRBJ2-2	many	TRBV24-1	CATSDLVSGELFF	TGTGCCACCAGTGACCTTGTTTCGGGGGAGCTGTTTTTT
NA	TRBJ2-4	many	TRBV20-1	CSAPRQAGGQNIQYF	TGCAGTGCCCCCAGGCAGGCGGGCGGCCAGAACATTCAGTACTTC
NA	TRBJ2-7	few	TRBV6-4	CASSGPKGHHFSYEQYF	TGTGCCAGCAGTGGCCCGAAGGGACATCACTTTTCCTACGAGCAGTACTTC
NA	TRBJ2-2	many	TRBV12-3/TRBV12-4	CASSLSRGANTGELFF	TGTGCCAGCAGTTTATCGAGGGGCGCGAACACCGGGGAGCTGTTTTTT
NA	TRBJ1-5	many	TRBV12-3/TRBV12-4	CASSFGGVYNQPQHF	TGTGCCAGCAGTTTCGGGGGGGTCTACAATCAGCCCCAGCATTTT
TRBD1	TRBJ2-2	few	TRBV10-3	CATQGQGNTGELFF	TGTGCCACTCAGGGACAGGGGAACACCGGGGAGCTGTTTTTT
NA	TRBJ1-5	many	TRBV2	CASRGVTFEQPQHF	TGTGCCAGCAGGGGTGTTACATTTGAACAGCCCCAGCATTTT
NA	TRBJ2-2	many	TRBV14	CASSRGPRELFF	TGTGCCAGCAGCCGCGGGCCAAGGGAGCTGTTTTTT
NA	TRBJ1-3	many	TRBV12-3/TRBV12-4	CASSLMEGNTIYF	TGTGCCAGCAGTTTAATGGAGGGAAACACCATATATTTT
NA	TRBJ2-7	many	TRBV9	CASSLRAGSYEQYF	TGTGCCAGCAGCCTAAGGGCAGGTTCCTACGAGCAGTACTTC
NA	TRBJ1-1	many	TRBV28	CASSPLRVLRDYTEAFF	TGTGCCAGCAGTCCCCTGAGAGTGTTGAGGGATTACACTGAAGCTTTCTTT